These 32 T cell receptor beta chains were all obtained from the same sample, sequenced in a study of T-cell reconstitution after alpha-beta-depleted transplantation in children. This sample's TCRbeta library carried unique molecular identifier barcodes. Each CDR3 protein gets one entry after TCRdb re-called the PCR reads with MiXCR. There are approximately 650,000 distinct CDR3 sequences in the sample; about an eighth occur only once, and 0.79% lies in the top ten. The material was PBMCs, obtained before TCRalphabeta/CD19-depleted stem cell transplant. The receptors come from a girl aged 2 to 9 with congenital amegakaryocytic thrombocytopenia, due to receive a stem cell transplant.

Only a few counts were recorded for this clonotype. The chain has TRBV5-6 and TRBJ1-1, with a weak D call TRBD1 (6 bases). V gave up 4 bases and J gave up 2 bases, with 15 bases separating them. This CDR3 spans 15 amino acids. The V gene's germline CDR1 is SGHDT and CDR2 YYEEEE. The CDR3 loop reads CASSPIQGRNTEAFF. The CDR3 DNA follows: TGTGCCAGCAGCCCAATTCAGGGGCGCAACACTGAAGCTTTCTTT.

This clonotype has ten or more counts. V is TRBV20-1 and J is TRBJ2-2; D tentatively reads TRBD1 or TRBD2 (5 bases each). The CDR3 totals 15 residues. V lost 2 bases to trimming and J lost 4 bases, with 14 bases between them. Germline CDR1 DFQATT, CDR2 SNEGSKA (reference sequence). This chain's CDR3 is CSARFPGARTGELFF. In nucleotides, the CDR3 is TGCAGTGCTAGATTCCCCGGGGCGCGCACCGGGGAGCTGTTTTTT.

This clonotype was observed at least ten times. CDR3 DNA: TGTGCCAGCAGCCCGAGAACTTACAATGAGCAGTTCTTC. Translating gives CASSPRTYNEQFF. The J gene is TRBJ2-1, the V gene TRBV3-1; no clear D gene. Germline-derived CDR1 and CDR2 are LGHDT and YNNKEL (reference sequence). Deletions cut 4 bases from V and 4 bases from J, with 8 bases between. CDR3 length equals 13 residues.

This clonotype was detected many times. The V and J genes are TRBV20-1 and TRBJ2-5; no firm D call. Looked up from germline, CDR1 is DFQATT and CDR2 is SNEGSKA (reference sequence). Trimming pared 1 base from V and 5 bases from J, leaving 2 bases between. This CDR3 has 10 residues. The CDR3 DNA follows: TGCAGTGCTAGAGTGGAGACCCAGTACTTC. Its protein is CSARVETQYF.

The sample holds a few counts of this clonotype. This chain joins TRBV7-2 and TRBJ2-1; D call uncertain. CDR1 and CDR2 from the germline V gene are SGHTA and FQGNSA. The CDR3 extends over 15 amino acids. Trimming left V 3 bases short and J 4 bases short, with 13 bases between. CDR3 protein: CASSFSPNGYNEQFF. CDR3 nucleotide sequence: TGTGCCAGCAGCTTCTCCCCCAACGGATACAATGAGCAGTTCTTC.

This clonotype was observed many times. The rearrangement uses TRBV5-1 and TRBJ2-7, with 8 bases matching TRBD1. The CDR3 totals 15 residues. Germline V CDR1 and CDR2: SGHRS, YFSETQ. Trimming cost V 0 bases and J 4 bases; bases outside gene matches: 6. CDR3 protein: CASSLAAGGLYEQYF. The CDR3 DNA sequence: TGCGCCAGCAGCTTGGCAGCAGGGGGCTTGTACGAGCAGTACTTC.

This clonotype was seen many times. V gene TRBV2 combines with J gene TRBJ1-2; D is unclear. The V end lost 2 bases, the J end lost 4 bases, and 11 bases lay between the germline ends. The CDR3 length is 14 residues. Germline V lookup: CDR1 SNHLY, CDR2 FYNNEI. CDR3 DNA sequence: TGTGCCAGCAGTGAATATGAGGCCTCCTATGGCTACACCTTC. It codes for CASSEYEASYGYTF.

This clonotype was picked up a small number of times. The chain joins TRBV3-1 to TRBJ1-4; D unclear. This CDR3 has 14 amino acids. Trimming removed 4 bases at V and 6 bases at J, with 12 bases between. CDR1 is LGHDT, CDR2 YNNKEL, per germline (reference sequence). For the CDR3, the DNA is TGTGCCAGCAGCCCCAGCCTTGGTTATGAAAAACTGTTTTTT. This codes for CASSPSLGYEKLFF.

CDR3 sequence reads: CASSIWEASTDTQYF. The CDR3 region has the DNA TGCGCCAGCAGCATTTGGGAGGCAAGCACAGATACGCAGTATTTT. The rearrangement links TRBV4-1 to TRBJ2-3, with TRBD2 as a possible D gene (6 bases). The CDR3 runs to 15 residues. From germline, CDR1 is MGHRA and CDR2 YSYEKL. Trimming cost V 5 bases and J 0 bases, with 12 bases left between them.

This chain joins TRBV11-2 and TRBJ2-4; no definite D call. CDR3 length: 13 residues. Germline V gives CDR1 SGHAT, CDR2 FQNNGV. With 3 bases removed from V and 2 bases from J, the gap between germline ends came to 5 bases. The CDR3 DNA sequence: TGTGCCAGCAGCTTCCACCCCAAAAACATTCAGTACTTC. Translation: CASSFHPKNIQYF.

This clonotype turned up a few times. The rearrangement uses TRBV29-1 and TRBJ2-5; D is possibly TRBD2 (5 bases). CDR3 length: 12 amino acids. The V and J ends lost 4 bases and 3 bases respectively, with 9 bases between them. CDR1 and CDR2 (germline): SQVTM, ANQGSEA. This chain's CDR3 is CSVVSREETQYF. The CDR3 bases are TGCAGCGTTGTGTCGCGGGAAGAGACCCAGTACTTC.

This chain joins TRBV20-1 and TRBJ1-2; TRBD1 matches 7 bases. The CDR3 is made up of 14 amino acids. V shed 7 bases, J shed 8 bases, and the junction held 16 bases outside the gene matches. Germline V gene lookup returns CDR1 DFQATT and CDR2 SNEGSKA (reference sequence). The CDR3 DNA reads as TGCAGTGTTTCGAGCGGACAGGACCCCTTAGGCTACACCTTC. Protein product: CSVSSGQDPLGYTF.

CDR3 nucleotide sequence: TGCGCCAGCAGCTTGTTGGGACAGGGAAGGGAGACCCAGTACTTC. It codes for CASSLLGQGRETQYF. J is TRBJ2-5 and V is TRBV5-1; 9 positions match TRBD1. The length of the CDR3 is 15 residues. Germline V gives CDR1 SGHRS, CDR2 YFSETQ. V shed 1 base and J 5 bases; nucleotides not matched to a gene: 6.

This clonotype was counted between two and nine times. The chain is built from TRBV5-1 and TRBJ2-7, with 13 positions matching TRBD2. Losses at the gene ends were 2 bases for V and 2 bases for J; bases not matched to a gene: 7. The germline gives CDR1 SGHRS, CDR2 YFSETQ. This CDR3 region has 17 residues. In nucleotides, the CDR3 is TGCGCCAGCAGCTTCCAAACCGGGACTAGCGGGACCTACGAGCAGTACTTC. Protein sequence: CASSFQTGTSGTYEQYF.

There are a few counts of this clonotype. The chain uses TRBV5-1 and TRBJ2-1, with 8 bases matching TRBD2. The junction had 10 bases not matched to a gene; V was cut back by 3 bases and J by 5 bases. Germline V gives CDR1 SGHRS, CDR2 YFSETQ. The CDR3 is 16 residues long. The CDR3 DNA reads TGCGCCAGCAGCTGGACGGGACTAGACCACCACAATGAGCAGTTCTTC. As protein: CASSWTGLDHHNEQFF.

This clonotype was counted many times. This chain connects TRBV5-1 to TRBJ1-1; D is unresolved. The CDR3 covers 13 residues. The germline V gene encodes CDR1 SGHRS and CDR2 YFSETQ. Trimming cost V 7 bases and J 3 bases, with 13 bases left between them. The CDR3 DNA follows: TGCGCCAGCTTCTCATCGAGGGACACTGAAGCTTTCTTT. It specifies CASFSSRDTEAFF.

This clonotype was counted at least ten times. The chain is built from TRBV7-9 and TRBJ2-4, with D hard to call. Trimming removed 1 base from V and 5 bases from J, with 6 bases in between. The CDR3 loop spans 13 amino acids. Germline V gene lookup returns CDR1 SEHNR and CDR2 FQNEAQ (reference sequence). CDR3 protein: CASSLGSENIQYF. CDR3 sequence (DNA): TGTGCCAGCAGCTTAGGTTCCGAAAACATTCAGTACTTC.

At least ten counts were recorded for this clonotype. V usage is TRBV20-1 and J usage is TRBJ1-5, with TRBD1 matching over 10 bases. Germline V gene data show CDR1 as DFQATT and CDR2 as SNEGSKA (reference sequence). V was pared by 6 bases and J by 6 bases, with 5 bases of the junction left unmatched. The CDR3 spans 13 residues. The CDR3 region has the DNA TGCAGTGCAGGGACAGGGGAGGCTCAGCCCCAGCATTTT. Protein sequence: CSAGTGEAQPQHF.

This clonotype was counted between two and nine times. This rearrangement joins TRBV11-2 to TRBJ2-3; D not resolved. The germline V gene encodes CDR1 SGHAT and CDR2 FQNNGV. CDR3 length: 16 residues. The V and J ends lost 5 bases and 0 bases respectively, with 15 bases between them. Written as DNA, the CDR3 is TGTGCCAGCAGCCTCCCGGGCAGCTCTAGCACAGATACGCAGTATTTT. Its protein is CASSLPGSSSTDTQYF.

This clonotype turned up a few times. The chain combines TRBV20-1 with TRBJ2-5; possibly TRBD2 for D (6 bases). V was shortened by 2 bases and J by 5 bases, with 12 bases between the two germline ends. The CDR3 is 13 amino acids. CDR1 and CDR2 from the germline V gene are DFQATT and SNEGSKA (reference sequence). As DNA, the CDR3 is TGCAGTGCTAGACACCTAGCGAGGGAGACCCAGTACTTC. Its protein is CSARHLARETQYF.

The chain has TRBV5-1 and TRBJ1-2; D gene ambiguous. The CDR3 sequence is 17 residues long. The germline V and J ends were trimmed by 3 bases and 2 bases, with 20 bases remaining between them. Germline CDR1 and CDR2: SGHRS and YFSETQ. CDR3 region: CASSSPIGEADNYGYTF. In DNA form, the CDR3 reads TGCGCCAGCAGCTCGCCGATCGGTGAGGCGGACAACTATGGCTACACCTTC.

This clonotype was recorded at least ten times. In nucleotides, the CDR3 is TGCGCCAGCAGCTTGCCGAACACAGGGGGCACTGAAGCTTTCTTT. It encodes CASSLPNTGGTEAFF. The chain joins TRBV5-1 to TRBJ1-1, with TRBD1 matching over 8 bases. In germline, CDR1 is SGHRS, CDR2 YFSETQ. Trimming took 1 base from V and 4 from J; bases not matched to a gene: 6. The CDR3 is 15 amino acids.

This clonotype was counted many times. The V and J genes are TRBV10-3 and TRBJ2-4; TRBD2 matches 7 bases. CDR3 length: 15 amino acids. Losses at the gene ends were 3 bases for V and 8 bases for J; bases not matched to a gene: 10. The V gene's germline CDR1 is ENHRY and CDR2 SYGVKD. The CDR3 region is CAISDEVSGIDIQYF. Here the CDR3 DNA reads TGTGCCATCAGTGACGAGGTGAGCGGGATCGACATTCAGTACTTC.

The CDR3: CASSSGAVWGQGPHNEQFF. The DNA of the CDR3 is TGCGCCAGCAGCAGTGGCGCGGTTTGGGGCCAGGGCCCCCACAATGAGCAGTTCTTC. The rearrangement links TRBV5-1 to TRBJ2-1; a weak D match, TRBD1 (5 bases). Germline lookup yields CDR1 SGHRS and CDR2 YFSETQ. V lost 4 bases, J lost 5 bases, and 28 bases lay in between. This CDR3 comprises 19 residues.

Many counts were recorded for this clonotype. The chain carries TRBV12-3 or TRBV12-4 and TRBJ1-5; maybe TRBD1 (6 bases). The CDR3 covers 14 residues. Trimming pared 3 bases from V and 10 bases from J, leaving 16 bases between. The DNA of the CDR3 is TGTGCCAGCAGTTTTGGGGCAGGGGAAGAACCCCAGCATTTT. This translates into CASSFGAGEEPQHF.

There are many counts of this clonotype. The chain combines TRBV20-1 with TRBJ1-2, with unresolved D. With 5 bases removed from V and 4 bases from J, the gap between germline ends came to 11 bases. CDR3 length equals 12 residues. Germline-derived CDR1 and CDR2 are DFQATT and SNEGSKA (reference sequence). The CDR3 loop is CSAVAVSYGYTF. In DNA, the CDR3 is TGCAGTGCTGTAGCGGTAAGCTATGGCTACACCTTC.

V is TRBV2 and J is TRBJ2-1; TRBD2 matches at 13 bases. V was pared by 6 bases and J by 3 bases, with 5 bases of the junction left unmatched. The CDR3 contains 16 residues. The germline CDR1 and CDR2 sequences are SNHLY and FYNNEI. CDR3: CASRPTSGGVYNEQFF. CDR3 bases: TGTGCCAGCAGGCCCACTAGCGGGGGGGTCTACAATGAGCAGTTCTTC.

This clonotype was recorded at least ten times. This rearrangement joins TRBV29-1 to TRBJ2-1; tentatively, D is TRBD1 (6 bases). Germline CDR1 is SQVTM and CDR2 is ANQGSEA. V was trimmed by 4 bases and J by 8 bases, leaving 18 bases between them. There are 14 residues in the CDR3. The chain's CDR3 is CSVVDRLRLYEQFF. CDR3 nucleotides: TGCAGCGTTGTCGACAGGTTAAGGTTGTATGAGCAGTTCTTC.

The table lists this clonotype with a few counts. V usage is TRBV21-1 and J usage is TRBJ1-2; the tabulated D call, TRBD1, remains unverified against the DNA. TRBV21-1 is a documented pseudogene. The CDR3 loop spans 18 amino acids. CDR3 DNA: TGTGCCAGCAGCAAAGGGCGGGGAACAGGGGGCCCGGGCTATGGCTACACCTTC. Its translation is CASSKGRGTGGPGYGYTF.

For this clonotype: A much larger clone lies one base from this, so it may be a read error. CDR3 in DNA: TGTGCCAGCAGCTTAGCAGGGGCAAACTCCTACGAGCAGTACTTC. It yields the protein CASSLAGANSYEQYF. The J gene is TRBJ2-7, the V gene TRBV7-2; possible D gene TRBD1, 5 bases. The CDR3 length is 15 residues. Trimming cost V 0 bases and J 0 bases, with 9 bases left between them. The germline V gene has CDR1 SGHTA and CDR2 FQGNSA.

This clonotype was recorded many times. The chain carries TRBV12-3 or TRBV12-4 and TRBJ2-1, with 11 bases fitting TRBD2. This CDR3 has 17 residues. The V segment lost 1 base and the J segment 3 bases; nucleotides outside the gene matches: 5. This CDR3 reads CASSLVSGRAIYNEQFF. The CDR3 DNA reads TGTGCCAGCAGTTTAGTTAGCGGGAGGGCCATCTACAATGAGCAGTTCTTC.

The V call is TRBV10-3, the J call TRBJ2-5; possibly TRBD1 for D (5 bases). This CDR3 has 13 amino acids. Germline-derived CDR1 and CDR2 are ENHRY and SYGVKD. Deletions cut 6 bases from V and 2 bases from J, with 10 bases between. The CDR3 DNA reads TGTGCCATCAGAGGAACAGGTCAAGAGACCCAGTACTTC. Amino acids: CAIRGTGQETQYF.